These T cell receptor beta chains were read from a single sample in a study of T cell repertoires in cytomegalovirus infection. MiXCR, applied by TCRdb to the reads, yields one record per CDR3 protein. Of 510,000 or so distinct CDR3 sequences listed, approximately 26% were seen once; the top ten hold under 15%. The material sequenced was PBMCs. These receptor sequences come from a human donor in good health (CMV status not recorded). Some clones in this sample may be carry-over from other donors' samples. Each CDR3 is given with its conserved first and last residue.

TRBJ2-1	TRBV7-9	CASSPVPSGSSYNEQFF
TRBJ1-5	TRBV12-3/TRBV12-4	CASRNDREWGQPQHF
TRBJ1-3	TRBV28	CASHSAGNTIYF
TRBJ2-7	TRBV18	CASSPGQESYEQYF
TRBJ1-1	TRBV7-2	CASSPRGGQGPEAFF
TRBJ1-1	TRBV30	CAWTAIKNTEAFF
TRBJ1-5	TRBV7-2	CASSLVDNQPQHF
TRBJ2-2	TRBV6-2/TRBV6-3	CASRSQNTGELFF
TRBJ1-5	TRBV7-2	CASSLQQGLGQPQHF
TRBJ2-1	TRBV4-1	CASSQDGLSDEQFF
TRBJ2-3	TRBV20-1	CSALRGSTDTQYF
TRBJ2-7	TRBV7-8	CASSLGTSRYEQYF
TRBJ1-2	TRBV19	CASSIGAGTGDAYTF
TRBJ2-5	TRBV9	CASSTEAETRETQYF
TRBJ1-5	TRBV19	CASSIEGTGIQPQHF
TRBJ2-2	TRBV7-7	CASSLTLAGVNTGELFF
TRBJ2-5	TRBV10-3	CAISEPDRGQETQYF
TRBJ2-7	TRBV7-2	CASSLAAGSYEQYF
TRBJ2-3	TRBV7-9	CASSLGNSQADTQYF
TRBJ2-5	TRBV7-2	CASSEILAGEAETQYF
TRBJ2-5	TRBV7-6	CASSPPLAGSLIETQYF
TRBJ1-2	TRBV18	CASSPDRDGYTF
TRBJ2-3	TRBV12-3/TRBV12-4	CASGGLAGLTDTQYF
TRBJ2-7	TRBV7-8	CASSFPPDSRAYEQYF
TRBJ2-3	TRBV6-5	CASSTTGAVHTQYF
TRBJ2-5	TRBV19	CASTSSGQIQETQYF
TRBJ2-7	TRBV27	CASSLSAGLRSYEQYF
TRBJ1-4	TRBV6-1	CASSTGRKEKLFF
TRBJ1-3	TRBV7-9	CASSLETSGNTIYF
TRBJ2-7	TRBV28	CASSSAGTIPYEQYF
TRBJ1-1	TRBV12-3/TRBV12-4	CASSPLDRGEAFF
TRBJ1-1	TRBV6-5	CASSYQERGTEAFF
TRBJ2-1	TRBV7-8	CASSPLARSSYNEQFF
TRBJ1-2	TRBV12-3/TRBV12-4	CASSPVLAGLSYGYTF
TRBJ2-1	TRBV5-1	CASSPGGGRAYNEQFF
TRBJ2-3	TRBV7-8	CASSLDLAGADTQYF
TRBJ2-1	TRBV12-3/TRBV12-4	CASRQGLAGVYEQFF
TRBJ2-3	TRBV20-1	CSARGGAGTSGRADTQYF
TRBJ2-3	TRBV7-8	CASSNRDIGDTQYF
TRBJ2-5	TRBV30	CAWSRGDNQETQYF